This is a list of T cell receptor beta chains from one sample in a study of cytomegalovirus exposure and HLA in healthy donors. Here immunoSEQ multiplex PCR was the method, and the copy in TCRdb shows in-frame clones only, minus some. The sample holds 250,000 or so clones; about nine tenths are singletons and the top ten take 1.7%. The material sequenced was PBMCs. The receptors stem from a girl aged 2 to 10 in good health and CMV-seronegative. Each CDR3 is given with its conserved first and last residue. Fields, in order: clone size, CDR3 length, D gene, J gene, V gene, CDR3 DNA, CDR3 protein. The D gene is left open where the match is weak. Not every row has a clone size; where given, it reads once, few, many or a size class.

.	11	.	TRBJ2-1	TRBV20-1	TGCAGTGCCAAGCTAGTAAGCGAGCAGTTCTTC	CSAKLVSEQFF
.	19	TRBD2	TRBJ2-7	TRBV18	TGTGCCAGCTCACCAGGTGCGAGACTAGCGGGGGAGATCTCCTACGAGCAGTACTTC	CASSPGARLAGEISYEQYF
.	13	TRBD1	TRBJ1-1	TRBV19	TGTGCCAGTAGTATAGTAGGGGGACAGAGTTCTTTCTTT	CASSIVGGQSSFF
.	15	TRBD2	TRBJ2-1	TRBV6-1	TGTGCCAGCAGAGGTAAGCTAGCGGGAGACAATGAGCAGTTCTTC	CASRGKLAGDNEQFF
.	14	.	TRBJ2-6	TRBV10-3	TGTGCCATCAAATTTGGCCTGGGGGCCAACGTCCTGACTTTC	CAIKFGLGANVLTF
.	14	TRBD1	TRBJ2-5	TRBV5-1	TGCGCCAGCAGCATCGCAGGGGGCTTAGAGACCCAGTACTTC	CASSIAGGLETQYF
once	16	TRBD1	TRBJ1-2	TRBV6-1	TGTGCCAGCAGTGAAGCCTGGACAGGGGAGTCATATGGCTACACCTTC	CASSEAWTGESYGYTF
.	15	TRBD1	TRBJ2-7	TRBV5-1	TGCGCCAGCAGCTGGCGGGACAGGTCCTCCTACGAGCAGTACTTC	CASSWRDRSSYEQYF
.	16	.	TRBJ1-1	TRBV28	TGTGCCAGCAGTTTTTGGACAGAACTCATGAACACTGAAGCTTTCTTT	CASSFWTELMNTEAFF
.	14	.	TRBJ2-7	TRBV9	TGTGCCAGCAGCGTAGTGGACAGCTCCTACGAGCAGTACTTC	CASSVVDSSYEQYF
.	12	.	TRBJ1-2	TRBV5-1	TGCGCCAGCAGCTTCGGGGTTTGGGGCTACACCTTC	CASSFGVWGYTF
once	16	.	TRBJ1-2	TRBV27	TGTGCCAGCAGTTTATCAGCAGGGGTTGTTGGCTATGGCTACACCTTC	CASSLSAGVVGYGYTF
once	14	.	TRBJ2-1	TRBV23-1	TGCGCCAGCAAAAGGACTCCGGCGTACAATGAGCAGTTCTTC	CASKRTPAYNEQFF
.	12	.	TRBJ2-3	TRBV4-2	TGTGCCAGCAGCCAAGCGGGAACTGGACAGTATTTT	CASSQAGTGQYF
.	15	.	TRBJ1-1	TRBV4-1	TGCGCCAGCAGCCAAGAAGGGACATCGAACACTGAAGCTTTCTTT	CASSQEGTSNTEAFF
.	17	TRBD2	TRBJ2-7	TRBV2	TGTGCCAGAACAGAGGGTAGCGGGGGGATCATCTCCTACGAGCAGTACTTC	CARTEGSGGIISYEQYF
.	13	.	TRBJ2-7	TRBV5-8	TGTGCCAGCAGCTTAACAGACTCCTACGAGCAGTACTTC	CASSLTDSYEQYF
.	12	.	TRBJ1-4	TRBV29-1	TGCAGCGCATGGGACTCCGGGGAAAAACTGTTTTTT	CSAWDSGEKLFF
.	14	.	TRBJ2-5	TRBV7-2	TGTGCCAGCAGCTTAATGCGGGCGCAAGAGACCCAGTACTTC	CASSLMRAQETQYF
.	15	.	TRBJ2-5	TRBV6-1	TGTGCCAGCAGTGAAGCCCCGGAGTACCAAGAGACCCAGTACTTC	CASSEAPEYQETQYF
.	15	TRBD2	TRBJ2-5	TRBV6-5	TGTGCCAGCAGAGGGTGGACAGCGGGAGGAGAGACCCAGTACTTC	CASRGWTAGGETQYF
few	15	TRBD1	TRBJ2-5	TRBV9	TGTGCCAGCAGCGTCACAGGGGCCCTCCAAGAGACCCAGTACTTC	CASSVTGALQETQYF
.	17	.	TRBJ1-5	TRBV5-4	TGTGCCAGCAGCCGCGGGGGCGGGCGAGATAGCAATCAGCCCCAGCATTTT	CASSRGGGRDSNQPQHF
.	16	.	TRBJ2-6	TRBV5-1	TGCGCCAGCAGGGAGGATTGGGGGGCTGGGGCCAACGTCCTGACTTTC	CASREDWGAGANVLTF
.	16	.	TRBJ1-1	TRBV12-5	TGTGCTAGTGGTTTGGTACGGGGCAGGGGCATTGCTGAAGCTTTCTTT	CASGLVRGRGIAEAFF
.	12	.	TRBJ2-7	TRBV5-6	TGTGCCAGCAGCTTGCTCCGCTACGAGCAGTACTTC	CASSLLRYEQYF
.	14	.	TRBJ1-5	TRBV15	TGTGCCACCAGCACACAGGGAAAAAATCAGCCCCAGCATTTT	CATSTQGKNQPQHF
once	11	TRBD2	TRBJ2-1	TRBV29-1	TGCAGCGGGGGGACTAACCCCGAGCAGTTCTTC	CSGGTNPEQFF
.	15	TRBD1	TRBJ1-2	TRBV5-4	TGTGCCAGCAGCCCGAAGGGACAGGGGCCCCCCAGCTACACCTTC	CASSPKGQGPPSYTF
.	15	TRBD1	TRBJ2-7	TRBV27	TGTGCCAGCAGCACTCCACAGGGGTTAAAGTACGAGCAGTACTTC	CASSTPQGLKYEQYF
.	14	TRBD1	TRBJ2-7	TRBV13	TGTGCCAGCAGCTTAGGGACAGGGGACAACGAGCAGTACTTC	CASSLGTGDNEQYF
once	16	TRBD2	TRBJ2-7	TRBV4-2	TGTGCCAGCAGCCAAGATCCAGCGGGGGCCTCCTACGAGCAGTACTTC	CASSQDPAGASYEQYF
once	17	TRBD2	TRBJ2-7	TRBV7-6	TGTGCCAGCAGCTTAAGGGCGACTAGCGGGTTCCTCTACGAGCAGTACTTC	CASSLRATSGFLYEQYF
.	15	TRBD1	TRBJ2-3	TRBV30	TGTGCCTGGAGCGGTACAGGGGGCGGCACAGATACGCAGTATTTT	CAWSGTGGGTDTQYF
.	15	.	TRBJ1-6	TRBV29-1	TGCAGCGTTGAGATACAAGGGGAACCTAATTCACCCCTCCACTTT	CSVEIQGEPNSPLHF
.	15	TRBD1	TRBJ1-2	TRBV6-1	TGTGCCAGCACCGGACAGGGCAGGGCCAACTATGGCTACACCTTC	CASTGQGRANYGYTF
.	15	TRBD2	TRBJ2-7	TRBV10-2	TGCGCCAGCAGTGAGTCCCTAGCGGGACGAATAGAGCAGTACTTC	CASSESLAGRIEQYF
.	16	TRBD1	TRBJ1-2	TRBV28	TGTGCCAGCAGTTTTGGTGGAGCAGGGGGCGTAGGTGGCTACACCTTC	CASSFGGAGGVGGYTF
.	15	.	TRBJ2-7	TRBV29-1	TGCAGCGTTGAAGGCCCATCCAGTAGCGCCCACGAGCAGTACTTC	CSVEGPSSSAHEQYF
.	14	TRBD1	TRBJ1-2	TRBV5-4	TGTGCCAGCAGCTTTCCGGGACAGCCCTATGGCTACACCTTC	CASSFPGQPYGYTF
.	15	TRBD2	TRBJ2-1	TRBV29-1	TGCAGCGTTCCGGGACTAGCGGGGGGGGGCAATGAGCAGTTCTTC	CSVPGLAGGGNEQFF